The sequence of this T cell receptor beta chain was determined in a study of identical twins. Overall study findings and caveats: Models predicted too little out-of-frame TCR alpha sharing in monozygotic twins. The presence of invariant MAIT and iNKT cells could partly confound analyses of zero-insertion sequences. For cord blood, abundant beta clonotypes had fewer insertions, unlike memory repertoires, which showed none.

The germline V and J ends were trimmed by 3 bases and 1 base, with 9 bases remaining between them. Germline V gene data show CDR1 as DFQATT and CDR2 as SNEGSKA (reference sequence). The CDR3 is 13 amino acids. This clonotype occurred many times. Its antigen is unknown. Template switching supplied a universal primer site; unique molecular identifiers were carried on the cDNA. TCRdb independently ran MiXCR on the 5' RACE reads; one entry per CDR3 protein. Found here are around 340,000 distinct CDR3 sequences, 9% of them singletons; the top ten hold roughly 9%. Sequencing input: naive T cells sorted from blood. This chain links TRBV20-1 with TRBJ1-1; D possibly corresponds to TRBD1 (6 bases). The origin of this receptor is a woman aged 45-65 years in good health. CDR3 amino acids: CSASDRRNTEAFF. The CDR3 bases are TGCAGTGCTAGCGACAGGAGGAACACTGAAGCTTTCTTT.